The entry below gives a single T cell receptor (beta chain) sequence along with its context. This sample was taken from a study of blood T cell repertoires in COVID-19. Study overall: Samples representing acute and convalescent COVID-19 were sourced from the United States, Italy and Spain.

The assay was immunoSEQ multiplex PCR, and TCRdb's table has in-frame clones only and misses some. The sample shows about 180,000 clones, under 90% of them seen only once. Patients in Seattle were enrolled during active infection, then followed longitudinally. The germline CDR1 and CDR2 sequences are SGHVS and FQNEAQ. This CDR3 contains 17 residues. The V segment lost 5 bases and the J segment 4 bases; nucleotides outside the gene matches: 8. The sequenced sample was peripheral blood. The chain couples TRBV7-8 to TRBJ2-1, with 13 bases matching TRBD2. The source is a person in their 70s with COVID-19, enrolled during active disease. CDR3 in DNA: TGTGCCAGCAGCATCACTAGCGGGGGGGCCTTTTACAATGAGCAGTTCTTC. It specifies CASSITSGGAFYNEQFF.